What follows are 15 T cell receptor beta chains derived from one specimen sequenced in a study of blood T cell repertoires in COVID-19. Data came from immunoSEQ multiplex PCR; TCRdb stores just in-frame clones and leaves some out. The sample contains under 300,000 clones, 82% of which appear only once. Sequences were obtained from peripheral blood. These receptors came from a woman older than 75 with active or convalescent COVID-19.

This clone was observed once. V usage is TRBV28 and J usage is TRBJ1-5, with 7 bases identical to TRBD1. Germline CDR1 and CDR2: MDHEN and SYDVKM. Trimming at V came to 6 bases and at J to 0 bases, leaving 5 bases not matched to a gene. The CDR3 is made up of 15 amino acids. For the CDR3, the DNA is TGTGCCAGCAGAGACAGGGCATATAGCAATCAGCCCCAGCATTTT. It translates to CASRDRAYSNQPQHF. Supplemented by reference TRBV28 and TRBJ1-5, the full variable domain reads DVKVTQSSRYLVKRTGEKVFLECVQDMDHENMFWYRQDPGLGLRLIYFSYDVKMKEKGDIPEGYSVSREKKERFSLILESASTNQTSMYLCASRDRAYSNQPQHFGDGTRLSIL.

The rearrangement joins TRBV15 to TRBJ2-7; the match to TRBD2 covers 13 bases. Germline CDR1 is LNHNV and CDR2 is YYDKDF (reference sequence). With V trimmed by 0 bases and J by 8 bases, 7 bases remained unmatched. The CDR3 consists of 16 residues. CDR3 DNA: TGTGCCACCAGCAGAGATCTCGGGACTAGCGGGAAGAAGCAGTACTTC. Its protein product is CATSRDLGTSGKKQYF.

The gene calls are TRBV18 and TRBJ2-5, with TRBD2 matching 10 bases. The CDR3 has 16 residues. The V and J ends lost 3 bases and 3 bases, in that order; junction bases with no gene match: 7. Germline CDR1 KGHSH, CDR2 LQKENI. DNA for the CDR3: TGTGCCAGCTCACCCTGGACTAGCGGTAATAAAGAGACCCAGTACTTC. Protein product: CASSPWTSGNKETQYF.

The genes are TRBV27 and TRBJ1-5; TRBD1 might be the D (6 bases). Germline V gene data show CDR1 as MNHEY and CDR2 as SMNVEV (reference sequence). The V end lost 6 bases, the J end lost 3 bases, and 15 bases lay between the germline ends. The length of the CDR3 is 15 residues. CDR3 DNA: TGTGCCAGCAGACCGTCGACAGGACACAATCAGCCCCAGCATTTT. Residues: CASRPSTGHNQPQHF.

This chain uses TRBV9 with TRBJ1-3, with D perhaps TRBD1 (5 bases). V gave up 3 bases and J gave up 2 bases, with 21 bases separating them. CDR3 size: 18 residues. Germline CDR1 SGDLS, CDR2 YYNGEE. The CDR3 DNA reads TGTGCCAGCAGCGCGACAGCGACAGCACTGAACACTGGAAACACCATATATTTT. It encodes CASSATATALNTGNTIYF.

The genes are TRBV7-8 and TRBJ1-2; possibly TRBD1 for D (6 bases). The germline V gene has CDR1 SGHVS and CDR2 FQNEAQ. V lost 7 bases and J lost 6, with 21 bases in between. This CDR3 contains 15 residues. Here the CDR3 reads CASTHTITGRNGYTF. As DNA, the CDR3 is TGTGCCAGCACCCATACCATCACAGGGAGAAATGGCTACACCTTC.

This clone is a singleton in its sample. The J gene is TRBJ1-5, the V gene TRBV6-1; D may be TRBD1 (5 bases). CDR3 length: 16 amino acids. V was shortened by 2 bases and J by 7 bases, with 18 bases between the two germline ends. Germline V gene lookup returns CDR1 MNHNS and CDR2 SASEGT. The CDR3 DNA reads as TGTGCCAGCAGTGAAACTGGAGCCGGGGCGGGGCAGCCCCAGCATTTT. Amino acid sequence: CASSETGAGAGQPQHF.

The V call is TRBV2, the J call TRBJ1-2; 9 bases are shared with TRBD1. The CDR3 loop spans 14 amino acids. The junction had 3 bases not matched to a gene; V was cut back by 5 bases and J by 2 bases. The V gene's germline CDR1 is SNHLY and CDR2 FYNNEI. The CDR3 loop reads CASSPGQGNYGYTF. DNA of the CDR3: TGTGCCAGCAGTCCCGGACAGGGGAACTATGGCTACACCTTC. The full variable domain, in which reference TRBV2 and TRBJ1-2 provide the parts outside the CDR3, is EPEVTQTPSHQVTQMGQEVILRCVPISNHLYFYWYRQILGQKVEFLVSFYNNEISEKSEIFDDQFSVERPDGSNFTLKIRSTKLEDSAMYFCASSPGQGNYGYTFGSGTRLTVV.

This chain links TRBV30 with TRBJ1-1; TRBD1 might be the D (5 bases). V lost 4 bases and J 11 bases, leaving 14 bases between the germline ends. The CDR3 runs 11 residues. Germline values: CDR1 GTSNPN, CDR2 SVGIG (reference sequence). CDR3 in DNA: TGTGCCTGGAATCTGCAGGGTCCTGCTTTCTTT. Protein product: CAWNLQGPAFF. The full variable domain, in which reference TRBV30 and TRBJ1-1 provide the parts outside the CDR3, is SQTIHQWPATLVQPVGSPLSLECTVEGTSNPNLYWYRQAAGRGLQLLFYSVGIGQISSEVPQNLSASRPQDRQFILSSKKLLLSDSGFYLCAWNLQGPAFFGQGTRLTVV.

The rearrangement uses TRBV11-2 and TRBJ1-6; no definite D call. The CDR3 has 15 residues. Looked up from germline, CDR1 is SGHAT and CDR2 is FQNNGV. The ends were cut back, 0 bases at V and 7 bases at J, with 10 bases in the middle. The CDR3 region has the DNA TGTGCCAGCAGCTTAGATGGGCTCCCAAATTCACCCCTCCACTTT. It is translated as CASSLDGLPNSPLHF. The full variable domain, its missing parts supplied by reference TRBV11-2 and TRBJ1-6, is EAGVAQSPRYKIIEKRQSVAFWCNPISGHATLYWYQQILGQGPKLLIQFQNNGVVDDSQLPKDRFSAERLKGVDSTLKIQPAKLEDSAVYLCASSLDGLPNSPLHFGNGTRLTVT.

The chain is built from TRBV9 and TRBJ2-5; D is uncertain. CDR1 and CDR2 (germline): SGDLS, YYNGEE. This CDR3 is 15 amino acids long. The ends were cut back, 0 bases at V and 1 base at J, with 10 bases in the middle. The CDR3 region has the DNA TGTGCCAGCAGCGTAGCTCCGGGTCTCCAAGAGACCCAGTACTTC. Protein product: CASSVAPGLQETQYF.

The chain couples TRBV2 to TRBJ1-5, with 8 bases fitting TRBD1. The V gene's germline CDR1 is SNHLY and CDR2 FYNNEI. CDR3 length equals 24 residues. After removal of 0 bases from V and 0 bases from J, the junction contained 25 bases not matched to a gene. The CDR3, as DNA: TGTGCCAGCAGTGAAGCGCGTCGGGCAGGGGGCCACTTCGGTATACGATATAGCAATCAGCCCCAGCATTTT. This encodes CASSEARRAGGHFGIRYSNQPQHF.

In this sample, this clone turned up a few times. The chain joins TRBV30 to TRBJ1-2; unclear D gene. The ends were cut back, 3 bases at V and 13 bases at J, with 21 bases in the middle. Germline-derived CDR1 and CDR2 are GTSNPN and SVGIG (reference sequence). CDR3 length: 13 amino acids. CDR3 nucleotide sequence: TGTGCCTGGAGACTATTGGGAGAGCCCGACCTCACCTTC. It codes for CAWRLLGEPDLTF.

The chain has TRBV29-1 and TRBJ2-7, with a possible D match to TRBD1 (6 bases). The CDR3 is made up of 11 amino acids. Germline assignment: CDR1 SQVTM and CDR2 ANQGSEA. The V and J ends lost 6 bases and 3 bases respectively, with 9 bases between them. Here the CDR3 DNA reads TGCAGCGTCCGGGACAACTACGAGCAGTACTTC. As protein: CSVRDNYEQYF.

V gene TRBV5-6 combines with J gene TRBJ2-7; 9 bases are shared with TRBD1. The CDR3 totals 15 residues. CDR1 is SGHDT and CDR2 is YYEEEE in the germline V gene. J was trimmed by 7 bases and V by 4 bases; bases with no gene match: 12. Written as DNA, the CDR3 is TGTGCCAGCAGCATCGGGACAGGGAAGTTTTATGAGCAGTACTTC. Translated: CASSIGTGKFYEQYF.